A single TCR beta chain is shown here with its context. The CDR3 sequence is 19 residues long. Germline lookup yields CDR1 SGHRS and CDR2 YFSETQ. Between the trimmed V and J ends, which lost 6 bases and 6 bases, there was a span of 30 bases. This sample was included in a study of T cell changes during pregnancy in multiple sclerosis. The repertoire was sequenced with immunoSEQ multiplex PCR; TCRdb's copy has only in-frame clones and lacks some. The repertoire consists of 70,000 or so clones, with roughly 89% occurring once and the leading ten covering around 0.7%. V usage is TRBV5-1 and J usage is TRBJ1-4; tentatively, D is TRBD1 (5 bases). The receptor's source is a female donor in good health, enrolled as a control in a pregnancy study. The sequenced sample was peripheral blood, obtained in the third trimester of pregnancy. This chain's CDR3 is CASTPRTLFFTGGDEKLFF. The CDR3 DNA sequence: TGCGCCAGCACTCCGCGAACCCTTTTTTTTACGGGGGGGGATGAAAAACTGTTTTTT.